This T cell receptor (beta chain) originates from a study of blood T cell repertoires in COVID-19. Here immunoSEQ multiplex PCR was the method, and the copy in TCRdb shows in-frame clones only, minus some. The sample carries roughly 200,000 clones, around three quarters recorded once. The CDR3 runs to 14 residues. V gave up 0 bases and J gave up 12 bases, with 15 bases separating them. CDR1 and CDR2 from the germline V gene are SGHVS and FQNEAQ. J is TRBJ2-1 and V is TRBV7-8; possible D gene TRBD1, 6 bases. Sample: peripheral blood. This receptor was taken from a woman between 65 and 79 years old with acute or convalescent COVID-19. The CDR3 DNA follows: TGTGCCAGCAGCTTAGCGGGGGCGCCCGTGGGGCAGTTCTTC. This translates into CASSLAGAPVGQFF.